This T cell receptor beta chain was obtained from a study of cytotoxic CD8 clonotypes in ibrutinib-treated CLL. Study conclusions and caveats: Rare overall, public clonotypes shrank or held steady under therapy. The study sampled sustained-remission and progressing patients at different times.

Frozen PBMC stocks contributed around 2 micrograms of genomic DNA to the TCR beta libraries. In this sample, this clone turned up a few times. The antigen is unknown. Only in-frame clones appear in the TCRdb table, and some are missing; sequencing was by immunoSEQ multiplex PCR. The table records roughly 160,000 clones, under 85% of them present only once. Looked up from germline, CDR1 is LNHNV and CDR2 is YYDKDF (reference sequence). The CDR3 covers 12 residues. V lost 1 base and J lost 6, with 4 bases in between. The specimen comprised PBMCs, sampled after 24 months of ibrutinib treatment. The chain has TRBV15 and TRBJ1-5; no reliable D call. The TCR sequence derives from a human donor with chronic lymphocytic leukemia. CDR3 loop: CATSRAGQPQHF. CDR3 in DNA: TGTGCCACCAGCAGAGCGGGTCAGCCCCAGCATTTT.